The 31 T cell receptor beta chains reported below all come from one sample, sequenced in a study of CD8 T cells in ankylosing spondylitis. Their cognate antigens are unknown. One entry per CDR3 protein results from TCRdb running MiXCR on the 5' RACE reads. The table has some 800,000 distinct CDR3 sequences, 12% seen once. Study-wide results and limits: A motif in TCR beta, a set of several highly homologous variants, appeared characteristic of ankylosing spondylitis blood.

Sequenced material: blood, either unsorted or a sorted T cell fraction (not recorded which). These receptors were obtained from a male donor with ankylosing spondylitis.

This clonotype came up a few times. A much larger clone differs by one base, so this may be a read error. This chain uses TRBV6-2 or TRBV6-3 with TRBJ2-1; the D gene could be TRBD1 or TRBD2 (5 bases each). The CDR3 totals 13 residues. Deletions cut 6 bases from V and 4 bases from J, with 10 bases between. The germline V gene encodes CDR1 MNHEY and CDR2 SVGEGT. CDR3 nucleotides: TGTGCCAGCAGACGGGACGGTTACAATGAGCAGTTCTTC. This sequence encodes CASRRDGYNEQFF.

As to this clonotype: The junction differs from germline at one of its ends, possibly a read error. This chain uses TRBV4-2 with TRBJ2-1, with 10 nucleotides matching TRBD2. CDR1 is LGHNA, CDR2 YNFKEQ, per germline. CDR3 size: 16 residues. CDR3 amino acids: CASSQAAEAGGVTKIF. The DNA of the CDR3 is TGTGCCAGCAGCCAAGCGGCCGAAGCGGGAGGGGTCACGAAGATCTTC.

The gene calls are TRBV10-3 and TRBJ1-6, with D unresolved. CDR3 length equals 17 residues. Germline V gene data show CDR1 as ENHRY and CDR2 as SYGVKD. Deletions cut 0 bases from V and 5 bases from J, with 14 bases between. The DNA for the CDR3 is TGTGCCATCAGTGAGTCCCTTGGACCTGGGGATAATTCACCCCTCCACTTT. It encodes CAISESLGPGDNSPLHF.

With regard to this clonotype: Sequence at one end of the junction differs from germline and may be a read error. The V gene is TRBV20-1, the J gene TRBJ2-7; maybe TRBD1 (5 bases). The germline gives CDR1 DFQATT, CDR2 SNEGSKA (reference sequence). There are 16 residues in the CDR3. This CDR3 is CCADPRVQGDSYEQYF. As DNA, the CDR3 is TGCTGTGCTGACCCAAGGGTTCAGGGCGACTCCTACGAGCAGTACTTC.

V usage is TRBV7-2 and J usage is TRBJ2-3; a possible D gene is TRBD2 (5 bases). Germline V gene sequence: CDR1 SGHTA, CDR2 FQGNSA. The length of the CDR3 is 14 residues. V gave up 0 bases and J gave up 4 bases, with 8 bases separating them. The CDR3 bases are TGTGCCAGCAGCTTAGCTCTAGCCCCAGATACGCAGTATTTT. Translating gives CASSLALAPDTQYF.

This clonotype has a count of ten or more. The chain links TRBV5-1 to TRBJ2-1; D gene uncertain. Germline CDR1 and CDR2: SGHRS and YFSETQ. The CDR3 runs 15 residues. V lost 4 bases and J 0 bases, leaving 11 bases between the germline ends. The chain's CDR3 is CASSPEPGSYNEQFF. The CDR3 DNA is TGCGCCAGCAGCCCGGAGCCAGGCTCCTACAATGAGCAGTTCTTC.

The V and J genes are TRBV5-1 and TRBJ2-1; D not resolved. CDR1 is SGHRS, CDR2 YFSETQ, per germline. This CDR3 contains 15 residues. V lost 3 bases and J 5 bases, leaving 15 bases between the germline ends. The CDR3 nucleotides read TGCGCCAGCAGCTCACAAGGAACATCAGACAATGAGCAGTTCTTC. Translating gives CASSSQGTSDNEQFF.

This rearrangement joins TRBV5-1 to TRBJ2-6; D not certain. The germline CDR1 and CDR2 sequences are SGHRS and YFSETQ. Trimming pared 2 bases from V and 1 base from J, leaving 7 bases between. The CDR3 extends over 15 amino acids. CDR3 in DNA: TGCGCCAGCAGCTTTCATGGATCTGGGGCCAACGTCCTGACTTTC. Its translation: CASSFHGSGANVLTF.

This clonotype was observed many times. The CDR3 region is CASSFGQGIYEQYF. The CDR3 DNA is TGCGCCAGCAGCTTCGGACAGGGAATCTACGAGCAGTACTTC. The J gene is TRBJ2-7, the V gene TRBV5-1; 8 nucleotides line up with TRBD1. Unmatched junction bases numbered 4, after V lost 2 bases and J lost 3 bases. CDR3 length: 14 amino acids. CDR1 is SGHRS and CDR2 is YFSETQ in the germline V gene.

The chain has TRBV20-1 and TRBJ1-5, with D possibly TRBD1 on 5 matching bases. Trimming took off 3 bases at V and 0 bases at J, with 21 bases between the two ends. CDR1 and CDR2 from the germline V gene are DFQATT and SNEGSKA (reference sequence). The CDR3 extends over 18 amino acids. As DNA, the CDR3 is TGCAGTGCTAGGGAGCCGGGGCCTCCCCATTATAGCAATCAGCCCCAGCATTTT. Translated, it gives CSAREPGPPHYSNQPQHF.

CDR3 DNA sequence: TGTGCCAGCAGCTTAGAGCGGGACCTCGGTGAGCAGTTCTTC. It is translated as CASSLERDLGEQFF. J is TRBJ2-1 and V is TRBV7-6; 7 bases fit TRBD2. This CDR3 has 14 residues. CDR1 and CDR2 from the germline V gene are SGHVS and FNYEAQ. The V segment lost 1 base and the J segment 9 bases; nucleotides outside the gene matches: 6. The variable domain in full, with the rest retrieved from reference TRBV7-6 and TRBJ2-1, is GAGVSQSPRYKVTKRGQDVALRCDPISGHVSLYWYRQALGQGPEFLTYFNYEAQQDKSGLPNDRFSAERPEGSISTLTIQRTEQRDSAMYRCASSLERDLGEQFFGPGTRLTVL.

V and J are TRBV20-1 and TRBJ2-3, with D perhaps matching TRBD2 (6 bases). The CDR3 has 15 amino acids. Germline V gene sequence: CDR1 DFQATT, CDR2 SNEGSKA (reference sequence). Trimming cost V 5 bases and J 1 base, with 16 bases left between them. CDR3 DNA: TGCAGTGCTGACCCGGGACTCCGGGGCACAGATACGCAGTATTTT. The encoded protein is CSADPGLRGTDTQYF.

The CDR3 bases are TGCAGTGCTAGAGATAGGGAAAGGAGGCTTAAGACAGGGGCTCATGAAAAACTGTTTTTT. Translation: CSARDRERRLKTGAHEKLFF. The chain carries TRBV20-1 and TRBJ1-4; 8 nucleotides align to TRBD1. Germline V gene sequence: CDR1 DFQATT, CDR2 SNEGSKA (reference sequence). After removal of 0 bases from V and 6 bases from J, the junction contained 21 bases not matched to a gene. The length of the CDR3 is 20 residues.

The chain uses TRBV12-3 or TRBV12-4 and TRBJ2-5; 10 bases are shared with TRBD2. This CDR3 comprises 15 residues. The J segment lost 4 bases and the V segment lost 2 bases, leaving 4 bases of the junction unmatched. CDR3 sequence: CASSLSGRAIETQYF. The CDR3 DNA reads TGTGCCAGCAGTTTAAGCGGGAGGGCCATAGAGACCCAGTACTTC.

This clonotype has a count of ten or more. The rearrangement links TRBV6-6 to TRBJ2-1, with D hard to call. The CDR3 sequence is 13 residues long. Germline V gene sequence: CDR1 MNHNY, CDR2 SVGAGI (reference sequence). The ends were cut back, 1 base at V and 7 bases at J, with 8 bases in the middle. The CDR3 bases are TGTGCCAGCAGTTACTATGGGGAAAATGAGCAGTTCTTC. Translation gives CASSYYGENEQFF.

The chain couples TRBV6-2 or TRBV6-3 to TRBJ2-4; weak D call: TRBD1 (6 bases). In germline, CDR1 is MNHEY, CDR2 SVGEGT. The CDR3 runs to 12 residues. Trimming removed 5 bases at V and 6 bases at J, with 8 bases between. CDR3: CASSRDINIQYF. The DNA for the CDR3 is TGTGCCAGCAGTCGGGACATAAACATTCAGTACTTC.

The chain carries TRBV2 and TRBJ2-1; no clear D. Deletions cut 4 bases from V and 4 bases from J, with 17 bases between. Germline-derived CDR1 and CDR2 are SNHLY and FYNNEI. This CDR3 has 16 amino acids. Here the CDR3 reads CASSGEGERAYNEQFF. The CDR3, as DNA: TGTGCCAGCAGTGGAGAAGGCGAGAGAGCTTACAATGAGCAGTTCTTC.

This clonotype was counted many times. CDR3 in amino acids: CASSDRVNQPQHF. CDR3 nucleotides: TGTGCCAGCAGCGACAGGGTAAATCAGCCCCAGCATTTT. The rearrangement joins TRBV11-2 to TRBJ1-5; 7 nucleotides match TRBD1. The V gene's germline CDR1 is SGHAT and CDR2 FQNNGV. CDR3 length: 13 residues. V was pared by 5 bases and J by 4 bases, with 2 bases of the junction left unmatched.

The V call is TRBV20-1, the J call TRBJ1-1; the D gene is possibly TRBD1 (6 bases). The germline CDR1 and CDR2 sequences are DFQATT and SNEGSKA (reference sequence). The length of the CDR3 is 15 residues. Trimming shortened V by 3 bases and J by 5 bases, and 19 bases separated the two germline ends. CDR3 in amino acids: CSARGARGFGTEAFF. In DNA form, the CDR3 reads TGCAGTGCTAGGGGGGCTCGGGGCTTCGGGACTGAAGCTTTCTTT.

The chain recombines TRBV11-2 with TRBJ1-4; TRBD1 agrees at 7 bases. V was pared by 4 bases and J by 7 bases, with 9 bases of the junction left unmatched. The CDR3 is 15 amino acids. Germline CDR1 is SGHAT and CDR2 is FQNNGV. CDR3: CASSSIFYRGEKLFF. The CDR3 DNA is TGTGCCAGCAGCTCCATTTTTTACAGGGGTGAAAAACTGTTTTTT.

This clonotype was picked up many times. The V and J genes are TRBV20-1 and TRBJ1-5; no firm D call. The CDR3 totals 15 residues. V dropped 3 bases and J dropped 3 bases, with 15 bases sitting between them. CDR1 and CDR2 from the germline V gene are DFQATT and SNEGSKA (reference sequence). CDR3 nucleotide sequence: TGCAGTGCTAGTGAGGTAAATCGGAACAATCAGCCCCAGCATTTT. This gives the protein CSASEVNRNNQPQHF.

This clonotype was counted at least ten times. This chain's CDR3 is CASRFHDGGNQPQHF. The DNA of the CDR3 is TGTGCCAGCAGATTTCACGACGGAGGGAATCAGCCCCAGCATTTT. The J gene is TRBJ1-5, the V gene TRBV6-1; D is undetermined. The CDR3 consists of 15 residues. CDR1 MNHNS and CDR2 SASEGT come from the germline V gene. Deletions cut 6 bases from V and 4 bases from J, with 16 bases between.

This clonotype appeared a few times. V usage is TRBV4-1 and J usage is TRBJ1-1, with 7 positions matching TRBD1. In germline, CDR1 is MGHRA, CDR2 YSYEKL. The CDR3 sequence is 17 residues long. V trimming: 3 bases; J trimming: 1 base; junction bases outside the gene matches: 11. The CDR3 spells CASSHMPRGQPNTEAFF. DNA for the CDR3: TGCGCCAGCAGCCATATGCCCCGGGGACAGCCGAACACTGAAGCTTTCTTT.

The J gene is TRBJ2-1, the V gene TRBV6-1; tentatively, D is TRBD2 (5 bases). The germline V gene has CDR1 MNHNS and CDR2 SASEGT. The CDR3 sequence is 14 residues long. V dropped 7 bases and J dropped 10 bases, with 20 bases sitting between them. CDR3 in DNA: TGTGCCAGCAAGATCGGGCTAGCCCTCAACGAGCAGTTCTTC. The encoded protein is CASKIGLALNEQFF.

This clonotype was seen repeatedly, ten times or more. The chain employs TRBV7-3 and TRBJ1-1; perhaps TRBD1 as D (5 bases). The V gene's germline CDR1 is SGHTA and CDR2 FQGTGA. The V gene lost 5 bases and the J gene lost 3 bases, with 13 bases spanning the gap. The CDR3 contains 14 residues. The CDR3 region has the DNA TGTGCCAGCAGCCCAAGGGACGGGGACACTGAAGCTTTCTTT. Translating gives CASSPRDGDTEAFF.

This chain uses TRBV7-9 with TRBJ2-1; maybe TRBD1 (6 bases). Trimming stripped 5 bases from V and 2 bases from J, with 19 bases between. The V gene's germline CDR1 is SEHNR and CDR2 FQNEAQ (reference sequence). This CDR3 spans 17 amino acids. CDR3: CASSHHRVSRTYNEQFF. DNA for the CDR3: TGTGCCAGCAGCCACCACAGGGTTAGTAGGACCTACAATGAGCAGTTCTTC.

Only a few counts were recorded for this clonotype. CDR3 amino acids: CATRPRLNTEAFF. The CDR3 nucleotides are TGCGCCACAAGACCAAGATTGAACACTGAAGCTTTCTTT. V usage is TRBV5-1 and J usage is TRBJ1-1, with D unresolved. This CDR3 has 13 residues. V was clipped by 9 bases and J by 0 bases, with 12 bases between them. The V gene's germline CDR1 is SGHRS and CDR2 YFSETQ.

The chain couples TRBV6-2 or TRBV6-3 to TRBJ1-6; no clear D gene. Per germline, CDR1 MNHEY and CDR2 SVGEGT. The CDR3 consists of 10 residues. Trimming removed 6 bases from V and 17 bases from J, with 11 bases in between. CDR3 coding DNA: TGTGCCAGCAGCTTCGGACGTGTCCACTTT. Its translation: CASSFGRVHF.

The sample holds many counts of this clonotype. V and J are TRBV29-1 and TRBJ1-2; a possible D gene is TRBD1 (6 bases). V dropped 4 bases and J dropped 2 bases, with 11 bases sitting between them. The CDR3 is 13 residues long. In germline, CDR1 is SQVTM, CDR2 ANQGSEA. CDR3 sequence: CSVAGDGNYGYTF. The DNA of the CDR3 is TGCAGCGTTGCAGGGGATGGGAACTATGGCTACACCTTC.

At least ten counts were recorded for this clonotype. The chain links TRBV4-2 to TRBJ2-1, with 10 bases aligning to TRBD2. Germline assignment: CDR1 LGHNA and CDR2 YNFKEQ. The CDR3 is made up of 15 amino acids. The junction had 2 bases not matched to a gene; V was cut back by 2 bases and J by 4 bases. The CDR3 DNA reads TGTGCCAGCAGCCAATCTAGCGGGGGATACAATGAGCAGTTCTTC. It codes for CASSQSSGGYNEQFF.

This sequence joins TRBV7-2 and TRBJ2-1; 8 bases fit TRBD2. Germline V gene lookup returns CDR1 SGHTA and CDR2 FQGNSA. After removal of 5 bases from V and 8 bases from J, the junction contained 8 bases not matched to a gene. CDR3 length: 14 residues. The CDR3 protein is CASSLSGANYEQFF. Written as DNA, the CDR3 is TGTGCCAGCAGCCTTAGCGGGGCAAACTATGAGCAGTTCTTC.